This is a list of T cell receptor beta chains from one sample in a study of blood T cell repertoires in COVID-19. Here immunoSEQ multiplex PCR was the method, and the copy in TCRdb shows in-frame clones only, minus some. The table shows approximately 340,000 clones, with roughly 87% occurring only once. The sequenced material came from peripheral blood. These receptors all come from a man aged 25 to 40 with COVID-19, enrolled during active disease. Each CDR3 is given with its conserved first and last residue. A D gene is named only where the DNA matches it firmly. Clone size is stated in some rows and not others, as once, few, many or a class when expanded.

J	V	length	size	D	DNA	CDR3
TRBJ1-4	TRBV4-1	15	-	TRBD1	TGCGCCAGCAGCCCGGGGGACAGCCTTACGGAAAAACTGTTTTTT	CASSPGDSLTEKLFF
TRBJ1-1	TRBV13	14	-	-	TGTGCCAGCAGCTTAGGCGGCGGGAACACTGAAGCTTTCTTT	CASSLGGGNTEAFF
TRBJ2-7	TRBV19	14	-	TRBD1	TGTGCCAGTAGTATACGGGACAGGGCCTACGAGCAGTACTTC	CASSIRDRAYEQYF
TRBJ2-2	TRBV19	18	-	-	TGTGCCAGTAGTATTGAGCTGCGGCAGAATTTCTACACCGGGGAGCTGTTTTTT	CASSIELRQNFYTGELFF
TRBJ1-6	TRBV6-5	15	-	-	TGTGCCAGCAATAGAGGGATTACTAATAATTCACCCCTCCACTTT	CASNRGITNNSPLHF
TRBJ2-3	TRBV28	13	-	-	TGTGCCAGCAGTTTATGGGCCTCAGATACGCAGTATTTT	CASSLWASDTQYF
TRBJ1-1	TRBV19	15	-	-	TGTGCCAGTACGGGTCCTTCAGGGATTTTAGGTTCGGCTTTCTTT	CASTGPSGILGSAFF
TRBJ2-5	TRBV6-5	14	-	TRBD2	TGTGCCAGCAGTTACTCCCGGGGGGGGAAGACCCAGTACTTC	CASSYSRGGKTQYF
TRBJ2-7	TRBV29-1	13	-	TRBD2	TGCAGCGTTCGTGCGGGAGGCACCTACGAGCAGTACTTC	CSVRAGGTYEQYF
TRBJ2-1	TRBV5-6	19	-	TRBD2	TGTGCCAGCAGCTCTCGACTAGCGGGAGGGCAAAGCTCCTACAATGAGCAGTTCTTC	CASSSRLAGGQSSYNEQFF
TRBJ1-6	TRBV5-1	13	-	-	TGCGCCAGCAGCTTGGACAGTAATTCACCCCTCCACTTT	CASSLDSNSPLHF
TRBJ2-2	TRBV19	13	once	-	TGTGCCAGTAGTATCCCGACAGAAAGGGAGCTGTTTTTT	CASSIPTERELFF
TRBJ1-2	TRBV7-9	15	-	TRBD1	TGTGCCAGCAGCTTAAAGGGGGCGCGGGACTATGGCTACACCTTC	CASSLKGARDYGYTF
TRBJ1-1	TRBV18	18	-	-	TGTGCCAGCTCACCGCGACGCCTGGACAATCTGGGGAACACTGAAGCTTTCTTT	CASSPRRLDNLGNTEAFF
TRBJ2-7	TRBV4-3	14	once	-	TGCGCCAGCAGCCTTGGTCGGTTTGCCTACGAGCAGTACTTC	CASSLGRFAYEQYF
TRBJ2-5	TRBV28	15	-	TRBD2	TGTGCCAGCAGTTTAATTTCGGGGGGGGAAGAGACCCAGTACTTC	CASSLISGGEETQYF
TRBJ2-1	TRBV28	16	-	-	TGTGCCAGCAGTTCCCCCTCCGGGACAATCTACAATGAGCAGTTCTTC	CASSSPSGTIYNEQFF
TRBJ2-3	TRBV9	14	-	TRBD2	TGTGCCAGCAGCCCCGGGGGGGGTGAGGATACGCAGTATTTT	CASSPGGGEDTQYF
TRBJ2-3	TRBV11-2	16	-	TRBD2	TGTGCCAGCAGCCCCCTTGCTAGCGGGAGCACAGATACGCAGTATTTT	CASSPLASGSTDTQYF
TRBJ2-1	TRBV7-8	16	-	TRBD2	TGTGCCAGCAGCTTAGGGGGGAGGGCCGCCTACAATGAGCAGTTCTTC	CASSLGGRAAYNEQFF
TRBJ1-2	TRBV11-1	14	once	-	TGTGCCAGCAGCTCACCCGGGACAATCGATGGCTACACCTTC	CASSSPGTIDGYTF
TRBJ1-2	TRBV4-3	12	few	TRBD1	TGCGCCAGCAGCACAGGGGATGGCGGCTACACCTTC	CASSTGDGGYTF
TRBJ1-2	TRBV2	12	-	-	TGTGCCAGCAACGGACAGAGCTATGGCTACACCTTC	CASNGQSYGYTF
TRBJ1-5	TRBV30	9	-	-	TGTGCCTGGCAATCGCCCCAGCATTTT	CAWQSPQHF
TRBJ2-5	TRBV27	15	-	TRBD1	TGTGCCAGCAGTCTCCAGGGACAGTTCCAAGAGACCCAGTACTTC	CASSLQGQFQETQYF
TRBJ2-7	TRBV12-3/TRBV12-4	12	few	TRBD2	TGTGCCAGCACTAGCGGGAGGGCCGAGCAGTACTTC	CASTSGRAEQYF